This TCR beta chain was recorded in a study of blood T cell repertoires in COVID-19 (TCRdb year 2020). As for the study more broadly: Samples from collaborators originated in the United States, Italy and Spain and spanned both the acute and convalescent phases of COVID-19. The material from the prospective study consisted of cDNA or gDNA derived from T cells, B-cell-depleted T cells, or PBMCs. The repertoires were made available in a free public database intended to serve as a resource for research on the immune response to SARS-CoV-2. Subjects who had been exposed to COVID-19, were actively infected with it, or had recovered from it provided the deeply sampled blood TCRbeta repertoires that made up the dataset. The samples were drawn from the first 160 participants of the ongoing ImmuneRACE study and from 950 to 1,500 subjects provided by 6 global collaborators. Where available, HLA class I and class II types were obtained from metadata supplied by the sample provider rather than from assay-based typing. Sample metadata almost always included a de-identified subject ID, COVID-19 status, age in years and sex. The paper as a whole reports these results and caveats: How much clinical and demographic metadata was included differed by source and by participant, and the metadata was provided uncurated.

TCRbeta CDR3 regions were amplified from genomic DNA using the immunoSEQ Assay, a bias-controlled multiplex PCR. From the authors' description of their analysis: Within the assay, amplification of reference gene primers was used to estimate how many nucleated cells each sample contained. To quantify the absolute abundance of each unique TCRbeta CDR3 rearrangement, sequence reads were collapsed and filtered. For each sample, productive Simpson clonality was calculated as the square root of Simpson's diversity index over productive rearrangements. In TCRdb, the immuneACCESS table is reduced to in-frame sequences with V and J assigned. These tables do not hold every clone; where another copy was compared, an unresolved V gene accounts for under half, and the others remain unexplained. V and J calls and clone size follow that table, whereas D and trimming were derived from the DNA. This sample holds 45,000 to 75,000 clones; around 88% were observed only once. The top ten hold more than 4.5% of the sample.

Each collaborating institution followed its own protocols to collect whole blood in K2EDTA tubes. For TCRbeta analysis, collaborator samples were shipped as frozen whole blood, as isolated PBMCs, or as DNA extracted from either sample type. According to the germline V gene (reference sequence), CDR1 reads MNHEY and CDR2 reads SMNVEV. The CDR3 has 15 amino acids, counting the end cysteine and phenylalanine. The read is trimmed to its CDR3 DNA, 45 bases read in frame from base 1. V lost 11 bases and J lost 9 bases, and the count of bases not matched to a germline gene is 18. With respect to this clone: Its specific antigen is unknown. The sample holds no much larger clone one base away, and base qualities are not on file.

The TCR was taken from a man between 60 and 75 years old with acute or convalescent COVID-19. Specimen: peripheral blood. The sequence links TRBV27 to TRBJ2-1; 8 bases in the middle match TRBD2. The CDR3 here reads CASQGRAGVGVEQFF. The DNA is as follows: TGTGCCTCCCAAGGTAGAGCGGGAGTGGGTGTTGAGCAGTTCTTC.